This T cell receptor beta chain was documented in a study of control samples from healthy donors and cancer patients. Generated by immunoSEQ multiplex PCR, the TCRdb table keeps only in-frame clones and is missing some. The table records roughly 100,000 clones, approximately 90% of them present only once. The germline V gene has CDR1 SGHRS and CDR2 YFSETQ. Trimming pared 2 bases from V and 5 bases from J, leaving 19 bases between. CDR3 length: 16 residues. The source material was PBMCs. The chain joins TRBV5-1 to TRBJ2-5, with D uncertain. This clonotype was obtained from a man aged 55 to 70 with lung cancer. The CDR3 DNA is TGCGCCAGCAGCTTCCCAACACCGGGTGGTGGGGAGACCCAGTACTTC. Its translation is CASSFPTPGGGETQYF.